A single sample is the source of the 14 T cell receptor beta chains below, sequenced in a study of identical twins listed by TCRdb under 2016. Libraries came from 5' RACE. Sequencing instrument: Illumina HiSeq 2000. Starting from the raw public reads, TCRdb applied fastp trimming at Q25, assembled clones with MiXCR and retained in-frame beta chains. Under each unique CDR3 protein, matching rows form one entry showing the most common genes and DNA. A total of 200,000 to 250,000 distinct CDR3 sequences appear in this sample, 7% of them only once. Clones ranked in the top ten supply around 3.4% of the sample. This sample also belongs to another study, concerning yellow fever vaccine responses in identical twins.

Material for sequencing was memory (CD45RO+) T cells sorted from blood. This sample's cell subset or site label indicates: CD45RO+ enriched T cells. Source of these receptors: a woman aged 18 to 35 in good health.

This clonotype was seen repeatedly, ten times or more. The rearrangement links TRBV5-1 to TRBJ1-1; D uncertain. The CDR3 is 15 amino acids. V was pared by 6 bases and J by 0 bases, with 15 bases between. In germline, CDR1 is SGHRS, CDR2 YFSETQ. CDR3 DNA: TGCGCCAGCAAAGGAACAGTTTCGATGAACACTGAAGCTTTCTTT. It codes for CASKGTVSMNTEAFF.

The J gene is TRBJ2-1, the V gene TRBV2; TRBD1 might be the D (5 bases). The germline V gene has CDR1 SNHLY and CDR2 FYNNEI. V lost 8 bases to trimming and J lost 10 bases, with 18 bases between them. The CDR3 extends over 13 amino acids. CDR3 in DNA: TGTGCCAGCTGGTCCCAGGGAATATTCGAGCAGTTCTTC. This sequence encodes CASWSQGIFEQFF.

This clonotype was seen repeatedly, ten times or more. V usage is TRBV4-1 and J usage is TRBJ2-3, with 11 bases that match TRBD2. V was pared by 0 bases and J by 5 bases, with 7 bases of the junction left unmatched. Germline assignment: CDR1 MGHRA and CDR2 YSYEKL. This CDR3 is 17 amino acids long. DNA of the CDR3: TGCGCCAGCAGCCAAGAGAGGCTAGCGGGAGGACAAGATACGCAGTATTTT. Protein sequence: CASSQERLAGGQDTQYF.

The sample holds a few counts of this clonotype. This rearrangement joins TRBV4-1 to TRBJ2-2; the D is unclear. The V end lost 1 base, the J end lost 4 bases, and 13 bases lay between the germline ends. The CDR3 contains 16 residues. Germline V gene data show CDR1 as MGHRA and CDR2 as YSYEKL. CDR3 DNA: TGCGCCAGCAGCCAAGGGGTATTAGTTAGCACCGGGGAGCTGTTTTTT. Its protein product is CASSQGVLVSTGELFF.

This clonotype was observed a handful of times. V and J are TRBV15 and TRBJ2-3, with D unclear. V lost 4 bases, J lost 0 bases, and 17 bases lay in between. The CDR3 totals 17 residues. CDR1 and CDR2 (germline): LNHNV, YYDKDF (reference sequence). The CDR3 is CATSTPLQVLSTDTQYF. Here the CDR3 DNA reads TGTGCCACCAGCACCCCCCTGCAGGTTCTAAGCACAGATACGCAGTATTTT.

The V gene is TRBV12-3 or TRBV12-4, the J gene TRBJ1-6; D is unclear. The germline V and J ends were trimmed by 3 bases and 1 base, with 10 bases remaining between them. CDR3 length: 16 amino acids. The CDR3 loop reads CASSFRPGSYNSPLHF. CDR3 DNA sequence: TGTGCCAGCAGTTTTAGGCCGGGATCCTATAATTCACCCCTCCACTTT.

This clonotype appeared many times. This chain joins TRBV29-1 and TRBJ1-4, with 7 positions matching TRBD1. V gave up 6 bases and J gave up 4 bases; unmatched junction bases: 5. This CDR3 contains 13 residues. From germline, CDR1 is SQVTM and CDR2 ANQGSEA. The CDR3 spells CSVSGQFNEKLFF. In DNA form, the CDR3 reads TGCAGCGTCTCGGGACAGTTTAATGAAAAACTGTTTTTT.

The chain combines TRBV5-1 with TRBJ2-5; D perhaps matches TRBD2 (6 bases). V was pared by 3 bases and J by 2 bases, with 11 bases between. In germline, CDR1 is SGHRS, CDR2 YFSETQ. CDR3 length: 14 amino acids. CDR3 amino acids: CASSSGLLQETQYF. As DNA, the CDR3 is TGCGCCAGCAGCTCGGGACTGCTACAAGAGACCCAGTACTTC.

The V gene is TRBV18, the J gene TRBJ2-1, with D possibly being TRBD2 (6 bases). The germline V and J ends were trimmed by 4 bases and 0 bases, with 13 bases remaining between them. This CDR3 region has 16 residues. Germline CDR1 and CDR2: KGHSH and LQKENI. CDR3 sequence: CASSRNGGPSYNEQFF. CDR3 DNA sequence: TGTGCCAGCTCACGTAACGGGGGTCCCTCCTACAATGAGCAGTTCTTC.

The chain's CDR3 is CASSLSTSGKETQYF. The CDR3 nucleotides read TGTGCCAGCAGTTTATCGACTAGCGGGAAAGAGACCCAGTACTTC. This rearrangement joins TRBV27 to TRBJ2-5; TRBD2 agrees at 11 bases. Germline CDR1 is MNHEY and CDR2 is SMNVEV (reference sequence). V gave up 0 bases and J gave up 3 bases; unmatched junction bases: 0. The CDR3 has 15 residues.

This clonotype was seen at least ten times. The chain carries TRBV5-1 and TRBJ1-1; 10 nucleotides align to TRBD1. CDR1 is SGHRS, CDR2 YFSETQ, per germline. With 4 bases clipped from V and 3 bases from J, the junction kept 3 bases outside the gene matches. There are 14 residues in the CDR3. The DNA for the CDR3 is TGCGCCAGCAGCCGACAGGGGGCTGACACTGAAGCTTTCTTT. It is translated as CASSRQGADTEAFF.

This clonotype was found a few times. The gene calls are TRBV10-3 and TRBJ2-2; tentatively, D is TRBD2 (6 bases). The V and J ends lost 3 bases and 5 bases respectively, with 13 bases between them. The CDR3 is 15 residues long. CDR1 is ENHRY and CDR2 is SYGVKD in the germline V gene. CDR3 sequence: CAISEARRGTGELFF. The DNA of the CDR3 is TGTGCCATCAGTGAAGCCAGGAGGGGAACCGGGGAGCTGTTTTTT.

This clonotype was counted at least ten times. In DNA, the CDR3 is TGTGCCAGCAGCCGCAGCCGGTCCGGGGAGCTGTTTTTT. This translates into CASSRSRSGELFF. The chain employs TRBV7-8 and TRBJ2-2; no definite D call. The CDR3 is 13 residues long. V lost 5 bases, J lost 6 bases, and 10 bases lay in between. The germline V gene has CDR1 SGHVS and CDR2 FQNEAQ.

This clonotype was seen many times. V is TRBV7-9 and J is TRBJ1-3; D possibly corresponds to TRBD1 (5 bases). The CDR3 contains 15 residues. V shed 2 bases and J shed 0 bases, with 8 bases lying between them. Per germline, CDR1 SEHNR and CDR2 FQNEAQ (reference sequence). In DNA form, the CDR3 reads TGTGCCAGCAGCTTATCAGGGAACTCTGGAAACACCATATATTTT. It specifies CASSLSGNSGNTIYF.